This T cell receptor beta chain was identified in a study of cytomegalovirus exposure and HLA in healthy donors. Turning to this clone: Other nucleotide sequences in the sample specify the same CDR3.

Trimming took off 1 base at V and 2 bases at J, with 5 bases between the two ends. The germline V gene encodes CDR1 SGHNT and CDR2 YENEEA. The CDR3 totals 13 residues. PCR involved 60 Vbeta and 13 Jbeta primers. Generated by immunoSEQ multiplex PCR, the TCRdb table keeps only in-frame clones and is missing some. This table has about 130,000 clones, 60% to 85% appearing once. V gene TRBV11-3 combines with J gene TRBJ2-5, with D perhaps TRBD2 (5 bases). The origin of this receptor is a man aged 25-40 years in good health and CMV-seronegative. The sequenced sample consisted of PBMCs. CDR3 amino acids: CASSLGGQETQYF. Written as DNA, the CDR3 is TGTGCCAGCAGCTTAGGCGGGCAAGAGACCCAGTACTTC.